Each of the 27 T cell receptor beta chains below was sequenced from the same sample in a study of blood T cell repertoires in COVID-19. Assay used: immunoSEQ multiplex PCR; TCRdb lists only in-frame clones, some missing. The table lists about 400,000 clones, roughly 90% of them singletons. Sequencing used peripheral blood. These receptors all stem from a woman in her 30s with acute or convalescent COVID-19.

The chain combines TRBV11-2 with TRBJ1-2; tentative D call: TRBD1 (6 bases). The CDR3 covers 14 residues. V dropped 1 base and J dropped 4 bases, with 10 bases sitting between them. Germline V CDR1 and CDR2: SGHAT, FQNNGV. The CDR3 reads CASSLGGQSYGYTF. In DNA form, the CDR3 reads TGTGCCAGCAGCTTAGGGGGGCAGTCCTATGGCTACACCTTC. Based on the CDR3 plus reference TRBV11-2 and TRBJ1-2, the full variable domain is EAGVAQSPRYKIIEKRQSVAFWCNPISGHATLYWYQQILGQGPKLLIQFQNNGVVDDSQLPKDRFSAERLKGVDSTLKIQPAKLEDSAVYLCASSLGGQSYGYTFGSGTRLTVV.

This chain links TRBV7-6 with TRBJ2-7; 7 bases line up with TRBD2. CDR1 and CDR2 (germline): SGHVS, FNYEAQ. Germline trimming cut 5 bases from V and 5 bases from J; bases unmatched to any gene: 18. There are 17 residues in the CDR3. CDR3 region: CASSVKAGPQQTDEQYF. The CDR3 DNA follows: TGTGCCAGCAGCGTTAAAGCGGGGCCCCAACAGACCGACGAGCAGTACTTC.

The rearrangement uses TRBV3-1 (or the pseudogene TRBV3-2) and TRBJ1-1; 7 positions agree with TRBD1. Germline V CDR1 and CDR2: LGHDT, YNNKEL (reference sequence). The CDR3 loop spans 14 amino acids. The V gene end was trimmed by 2 bases and the J gene end by 4 bases; junction bases not matched to a gene: 4. CDR3 in amino acids: CASSQNRGGTEAFF. As DNA, the CDR3 is TGTGCCAGCAGCCAAAACAGGGGTGGCACTGAAGCTTTCTTT.

This chain uses TRBV7-6 with TRBJ2-7, with D unresolved. CDR1 is SGHVS, CDR2 FNYEAQ, per germline. The CDR3 has 17 amino acids. The ends were cut back, 5 bases at V and 6 bases at J, with 26 bases in the middle. The CDR3 region has the DNA TGTGCCAGCAGCCTATTCGACACATTCGGATTGAGTGGCGAGCAGTACTTC. It specifies CASSLFDTFGLSGEQYF. The full variable domain, rest sourced from reference TRBV7-6 and TRBJ2-7, is GAGVSQSPRYKVTKRGQDVALRCDPISGHVSLYWYRQALGQGPEFLTYFNYEAQQDKSGLPNDRFSAERPEGSISTLTIQRTEQRDSAMYRCASSLFDTFGLSGEQYFGPGTRLTVT.

The V gene is TRBV7-9, the J gene TRBJ1-4, with a weak D call TRBD1 (6 bases). The V gene's germline CDR1 is SEHNR and CDR2 FQNEAQ (reference sequence). V lost 4 bases and J 7 bases, leaving 10 bases between the germline ends. The CDR3 covers 13 residues. CDR3 bases: TGTGCCAGCAGCTCGGGACAACTTGAAAAACTGTTTTTT. This gives the protein CASSSGQLEKLFF.

This clone was detected once. This chain links TRBV5-6 with TRBJ1-5; maybe TRBD1 (5 bases). The germline gives CDR1 SGHDT, CDR2 YYEEEE. Trimming cost V 1 base and J 4 bases, with 6 bases left between them. The CDR3 is 13 amino acids. CDR3 loop: CASSLKGNQPQHF. Here the CDR3 DNA reads TGTGCCAGCAGCTTGAAGGGGAATCAGCCCCAGCATTTT.

This rearrangement joins TRBV29-1 to TRBJ2-1; the match to TRBD2 covers 9 bases. The CDR3 loop spans 19 amino acids. After removal of 4 bases from V and 0 bases from J, the junction contained 16 bases not matched to a gene. CDR1 and CDR2 from the germline V gene are SQVTM and ANQGSEA. For the CDR3, the DNA is TGCAGCGTTGTTGGTGGTGTGCGGGGGGGGACCCCCTCCTACAATGAGCAGTTCTTC. Encoded protein: CSVVGGVRGGTPSYNEQFF.

This clone was observed a single time. This chain links TRBV27 with TRBJ1-2; tentatively, D is TRBD1 (6 bases). With 5 bases removed from V and 4 bases from J, the gap between germline ends came to 20 bases. This CDR3 comprises 16 residues. Germline V gene lookup returns CDR1 MNHEY and CDR2 SMNVEV (reference sequence). The CDR3 is CASSKTGTHNFYGYTF. DNA of the CDR3: TGTGCCAGCAGTAAGACCGGGACACACAACTTCTATGGCTACACCTTC.

The chain links TRBV5-6 to TRBJ1-1, with 8 bases lining up with TRBD1. Per germline, CDR1 SGHDT and CDR2 YYEEEE. CDR3 length equals 16 residues. V lost 3 bases and J lost 2; bases outside the gene matches: 9. The DNA for the CDR3 is TGTGCCAGCAGCTCCGGACAGGGAAGGCCAAACACTGAAGCTTTCTTT. Translation gives CASSSGQGRPNTEAFF.

The chain links TRBV14 to TRBJ1-1; unclear D gene. Per germline, CDR1 SGHDN and CDR2 FVKESK. This CDR3 contains 13 residues. The ends were cut back, 0 bases at V and 8 bases at J, with 10 bases in the middle. The CDR3 DNA reads TGTGCCAGCAGCCAAGATTTGGGCTCCGAAGCTTTCTTT. It is translated as CASSQDLGSEAFF.

The J gene is TRBJ2-1, the V gene TRBV3-1 (or the pseudogene TRBV3-2); possible D gene TRBD2, 6 bases. Germline V gene data show CDR1 as LGHDT and CDR2 as YNNKEL (reference sequence). The CDR3 extends over 14 amino acids. Trimming took 1 base from V and 4 from J, leaving 8 bases between them. CDR3 in amino acids: CASSQAGEYNEQFF. The CDR3 nucleotides are TGTGCCAGCAGCCAAGCGGGGGAGTACAATGAGCAGTTCTTC.

CDR3 coding DNA: TGTGCCAGCAGCCAAGAACTCAACACCATATATTTT. Protein sequence: CASSQELNTIYF. The rearrangement joins TRBV3-1 (or the pseudogene TRBV3-2) to TRBJ1-3, with D uncertain. The CDR3 is 12 amino acids. CDR1 is LGHDT, CDR2 YNNKEL, per germline (reference sequence). With 0 bases removed from V and 7 bases from J, the gap between germline ends came to 4 bases.

The chain recombines TRBV9 with TRBJ1-1, with D perhaps matching TRBD1 (6 bases). In germline, CDR1 is SGDLS, CDR2 YYNGEE. V was cut by 3 bases and J by 2 bases, with 11 bases left in between. The CDR3 runs 14 residues. The CDR3 DNA follows: TGTGCCAGCAGCGGAAGAGGGGGAAACACTGAAGCTTTCTTT. Translated: CASSGRGGNTEAFF.

This sequence joins TRBV19 and TRBJ2-3; D is unresolved. V lost 1 base, J lost 1 base, and 9 bases lay in between. Germline V gives CDR1 LNHDA, CDR2 SQIVND (reference sequence). The CDR3 runs 15 residues. This CDR3 is CASSIGSIRTDTQYF. CDR3 nucleotide sequence: TGTGCCAGTAGTATAGGGAGTATACGCACAGATACGCAGTATTTT.

The chain combines TRBV19 with TRBJ1-5, with D perhaps TRBD1 (6 bases). Per germline, CDR1 LNHDA and CDR2 SQIVND (reference sequence). There are 14 residues in the CDR3. V dropped 6 bases and J dropped 5 bases, with 14 bases sitting between them. This CDR3 reads CASRSPGHYQPQHF. In DNA form, the CDR3 reads TGTGCCAGTAGATCTCCGGGACACTATCAGCCCCAGCATTTT.

The CDR3 DNA reads TGTGCCAGCAGCAAACGGACAGGGACAAATGAGCAGTTCTTC. This encodes CASSKRTGTNEQFF. The chain is built from TRBV11-3 and TRBJ2-1; 8 bases align to TRBD1. Germline trimming cut 5 bases from V and 7 bases from J; bases unmatched to any gene: 7. CDR3 size: 14 residues. The germline CDR1 and CDR2 sequences are SGHNT and YENEEA.

V usage is TRBV19 and J usage is TRBJ2-3, with 11 bases fitting TRBD2. J gave up 6 bases and V 11 bases, and 10 bases lay outside the gene matches. The CDR3 loop spans 14 amino acids. The V gene's germline CDR1 is LNHDA and CDR2 SQIVND (reference sequence). CDR3 sequence: CASRLAGNMDTQYF. CDR3 DNA: TGTGCCTCCAGACTAGCGGGGAACATGGATACGCAGTATTTT.

Only one count was recorded for this clone. The chain couples TRBV28 to TRBJ2-7; D might be TRBD2 (5 bases). Trimming removed 2 bases from V and 1 base from J, with 15 bases in between. Germline CDR1 is MDHEN and CDR2 is SYDVKM. The CDR3 covers 16 residues. The CDR3 nucleotides are TGTGCCAGCAGTTTACAACTAGTTAAATTTTCCTACGAGCAGTACTTC. This translates into CASSLQLVKFSYEQYF.

The J gene is TRBJ2-2, the V gene TRBV24-1; 7 nucleotides align to TRBD1. The V segment lost 4 bases and the J segment 4 bases; nucleotides outside the gene matches: 11. The germline V gene encodes CDR1 KGHDR and CDR2 SFDVKD. The CDR3 is made up of 17 amino acids. The CDR3 region is CATSEARDSLRTGELFF. Written as DNA, the CDR3 is TGTGCCACCAGTGAGGCCCGGGACAGCTTACGCACCGGGGAGCTGTTTTTT.

V and J are TRBV5-4 and TRBJ1-6, with D uncertain. V shed 5 bases and J shed 10 bases, with 10 bases lying between them. Germline V CDR1 and CDR2: SGHNT, YYREEE (reference sequence). This CDR3 contains 12 residues. The CDR3 protein is CASRDLGSPLHF. In nucleotides, the CDR3 is TGTGCCAGCAGGGACTTAGGATCACCCCTCCACTTT.

This clone turned up a few times. The rearrangement joins TRBV14 to TRBJ2-5; 7 nucleotides agree with TRBD2. CDR3 length: 15 amino acids. From germline, CDR1 is SGHDN and CDR2 FVKESK. Losses at the gene ends were 1 base for V and 7 bases for J; bases not matched to a gene: 9. CDR3 nucleotides: TGTGCCAGCAGCCAAGTCATCACGTCGGGGGGGACCCAGTACTTC. Its translation is CASSQVITSGGTQYF.

The CDR3 DNA sequence: TGTGCCAGCAGCCACCGGGACAGGGTCTCTGGAAACACCATATATTTT. It codes for CASSHRDRVSGNTIYF. This chain connects TRBV7-8 to TRBJ1-3; TRBD1 agrees at 9 bases. Germline CDR1 SGHVS, CDR2 FQNEAQ. This CDR3 comprises 16 residues. The V and J ends lost 5 bases and 0 bases, in that order; junction bases with no gene match: 5.

This chain connects TRBV24-1 to TRBJ1-5; tentative D call: TRBD1 (5 bases). CDR1 is KGHDR, CDR2 SFDVKD, per germline. V lost 5 bases to trimming and J lost 4 bases, with 11 bases between them. CDR3 length equals 14 residues. Here the CDR3 DNA reads TGTGCCACCAGTGCCGGGGGGTCGAATCAGCCCCAGCATTTT. Amino acid sequence: CATSAGGSNQPQHF.

This chain links TRBV2 with TRBJ2-1, with D uncertain. CDR1 and CDR2 (germline): SNHLY, FYNNEI. The length of the CDR3 is 13 residues. V lost 5 bases to trimming and J lost 5 bases, with 10 bases between them. Here the CDR3 DNA reads TGTGCCAGCAGTAAACACAGAAACAATGAGCAGTTCTTC. It yields the protein CASSKHRNNEQFF.

The gene calls are TRBV7-9 and TRBJ2-4; D possibly corresponds to TRBD2 (5 bases). With 4 bases removed from V and 8 bases from J, the gap between germline ends came to 9 bases. CDR3 length equals 12 residues. Per germline, CDR1 SEHNR and CDR2 FQNEAQ (reference sequence). The CDR3 sequence is CASSSGSYIQYF. The CDR3 DNA reads as TGTGCCAGCAGCTCGGGGTCGTACATTCAGTACTTC.

J is TRBJ2-2 and V is TRBV5-6, with 10 bases fitting TRBD1. J gave up 6 bases and V 3 bases, and 5 bases lay outside the gene matches. The CDR3 is 15 residues long. Germline-derived CDR1 and CDR2 are SGHDT and YYEEEE. The CDR3 loop is CASSYGQGGPGELFF. CDR3 DNA sequence: TGTGCCAGCAGCTACGGACAGGGGGGTCCCGGGGAGCTGTTTTTT.

The chain couples TRBV6-5 to TRBJ1-1; 7 bases match TRBD1. This CDR3 is 15 amino acids long. The germline gives CDR1 MNHEY, CDR2 SVGAGI. J lost 7 bases, V lost 2 bases, and 10 bases had no gene match. DNA for the CDR3: TGTGCCAGCAGTTACCGGACAGGCCTGGGTTTTGAAGCTTTCTTT. Its protein product is CASSYRTGLGFEAFF.